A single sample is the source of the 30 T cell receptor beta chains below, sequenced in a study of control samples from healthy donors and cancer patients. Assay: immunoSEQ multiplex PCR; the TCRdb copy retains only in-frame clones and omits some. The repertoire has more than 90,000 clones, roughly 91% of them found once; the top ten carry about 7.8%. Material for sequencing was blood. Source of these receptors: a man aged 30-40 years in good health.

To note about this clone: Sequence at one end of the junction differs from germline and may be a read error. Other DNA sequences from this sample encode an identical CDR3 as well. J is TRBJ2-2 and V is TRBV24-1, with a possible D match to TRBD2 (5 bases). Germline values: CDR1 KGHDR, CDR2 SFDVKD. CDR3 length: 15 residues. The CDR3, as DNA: TGTGCCACCAGTGATCCGAGAACGAACACCGGGGAACTGTTTTTT. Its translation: CATSDPRTNTGELFF.

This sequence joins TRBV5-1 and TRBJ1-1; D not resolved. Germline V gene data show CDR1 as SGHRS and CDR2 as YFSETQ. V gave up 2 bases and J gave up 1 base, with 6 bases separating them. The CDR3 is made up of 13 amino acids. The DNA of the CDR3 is TGCGCCAGCAGCTTTATTGAGAACACTGAAGCTTTCTTT. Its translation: CASSFIENTEAFF.

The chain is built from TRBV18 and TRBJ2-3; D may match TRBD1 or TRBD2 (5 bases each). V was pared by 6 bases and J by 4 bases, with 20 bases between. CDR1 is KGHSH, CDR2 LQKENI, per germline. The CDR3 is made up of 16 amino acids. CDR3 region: CASSPPGGSRADTQYF. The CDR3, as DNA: TGTGCCAGCTCTCCGCCTGGGGGATCGAGGGCAGATACGCAGTATTTT. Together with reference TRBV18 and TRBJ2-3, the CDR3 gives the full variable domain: NAGVMQNPRHLVRRRGQEARLRCSPMKGHSHVYWYRQLPEEGLKFMVYLQKENIIDESGMPKERFSAEFPKEGPSILRIQQVVRGDSAAYFCASSPPGGSRADTQYFGPGTRLTVL.

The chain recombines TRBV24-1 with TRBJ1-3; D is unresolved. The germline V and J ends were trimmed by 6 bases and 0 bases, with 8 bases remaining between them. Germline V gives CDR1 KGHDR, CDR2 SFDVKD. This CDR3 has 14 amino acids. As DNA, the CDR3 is TGTGCCACCAGTCCTGACGGCTCTGGAAACACCATATATTTT. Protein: CATSPDGSGNTIYF.

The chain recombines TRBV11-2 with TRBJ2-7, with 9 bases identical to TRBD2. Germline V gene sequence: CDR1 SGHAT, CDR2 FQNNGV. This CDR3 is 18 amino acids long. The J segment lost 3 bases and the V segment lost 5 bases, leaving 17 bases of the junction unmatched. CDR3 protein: CASSPLKGLAREIYEQYF. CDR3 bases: TGTGCCAGCAGCCCGTTAAAAGGACTAGCGCGGGAAATCTACGAGCAGTACTTC.

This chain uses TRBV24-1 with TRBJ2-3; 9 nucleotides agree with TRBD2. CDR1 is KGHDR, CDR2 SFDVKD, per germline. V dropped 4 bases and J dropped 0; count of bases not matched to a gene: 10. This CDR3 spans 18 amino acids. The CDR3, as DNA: TGTGCCACCAGTGAACCTGTGGCTAGCGGGACTAGCACAGATACGCAGTATTTT. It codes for CATSEPVASGTSTDTQYF.

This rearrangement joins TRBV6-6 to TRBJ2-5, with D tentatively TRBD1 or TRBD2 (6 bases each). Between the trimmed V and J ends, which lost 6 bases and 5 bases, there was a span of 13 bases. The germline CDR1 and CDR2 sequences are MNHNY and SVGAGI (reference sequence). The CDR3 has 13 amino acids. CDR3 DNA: TGTGCCAGCAGGGGGGGCGGTGGGGAGACCCAGTACTTC. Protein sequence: CASRGGGGETQYF.

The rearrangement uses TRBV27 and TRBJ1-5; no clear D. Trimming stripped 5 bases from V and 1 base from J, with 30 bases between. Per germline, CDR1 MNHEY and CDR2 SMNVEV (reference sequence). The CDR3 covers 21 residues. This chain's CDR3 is CASSRTYSVPEKGQSNQPQHF. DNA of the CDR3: TGTGCCAGCAGTCGGACTTACTCGGTGCCAGAGAAAGGCCAGAGCAATCAGCCCCAGCATTTT.

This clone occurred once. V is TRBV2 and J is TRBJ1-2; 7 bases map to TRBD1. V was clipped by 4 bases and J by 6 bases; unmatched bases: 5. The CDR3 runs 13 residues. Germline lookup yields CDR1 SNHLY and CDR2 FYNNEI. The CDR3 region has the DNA TGTGCCAGCAGTGTGGGGACAGTGGATGGCTACACCTTC. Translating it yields CASSVGTVDGYTF.

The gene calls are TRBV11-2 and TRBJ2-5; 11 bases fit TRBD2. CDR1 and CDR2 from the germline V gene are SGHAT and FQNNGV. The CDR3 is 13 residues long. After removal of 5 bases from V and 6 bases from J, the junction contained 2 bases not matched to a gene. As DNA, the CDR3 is TGTGCCAGCAGCACTAGCGGGAGTCAGACCCAGTACTTC. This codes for CASSTSGSQTQYF. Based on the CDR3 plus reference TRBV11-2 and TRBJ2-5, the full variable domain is EAGVAQSPRYKIIEKRQSVAFWCNPISGHATLYWYQQILGQGPKLLIQFQNNGVVDDSQLPKDRFSAERLKGVDSTLKIQPAKLEDSAVYLCASSTSGSQTQYFGPGTRLLVL.

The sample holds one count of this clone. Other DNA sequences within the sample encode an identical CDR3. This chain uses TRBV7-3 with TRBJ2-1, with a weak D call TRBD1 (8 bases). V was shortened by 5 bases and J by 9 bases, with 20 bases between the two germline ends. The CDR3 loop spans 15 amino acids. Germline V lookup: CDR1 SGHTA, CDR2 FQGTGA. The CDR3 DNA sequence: TGTGCCAGCAGCGCTACAGGGGGGGGTGGGAGTGAGCAGTTCTTC. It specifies CASSATGGGGSEQFF.

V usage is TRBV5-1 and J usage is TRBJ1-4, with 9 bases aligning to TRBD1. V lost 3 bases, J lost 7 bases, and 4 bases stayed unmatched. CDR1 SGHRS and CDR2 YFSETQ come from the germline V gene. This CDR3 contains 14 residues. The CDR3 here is CASSWGQGAEKLFF. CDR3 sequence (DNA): TGCGCCAGCAGCTGGGGACAGGGCGCTGAAAAACTGTTTTTT. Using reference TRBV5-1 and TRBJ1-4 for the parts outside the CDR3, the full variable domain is KAGVTQTPRYLIKTRGQQVTLSCSPISGHRSVSWYQQTPGQGLQFLFEYFSETQRNKGNFPGRFSGRQFSNSRSEMNVSTLELGDSALYLCASSWGQGAEKLFFGSGTQLSVL.

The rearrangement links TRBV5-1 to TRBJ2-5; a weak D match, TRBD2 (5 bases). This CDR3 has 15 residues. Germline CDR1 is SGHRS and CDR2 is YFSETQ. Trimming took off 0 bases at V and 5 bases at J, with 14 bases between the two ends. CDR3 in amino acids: CASSLVGRVGETQYF. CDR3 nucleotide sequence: TGCGCCAGCAGCTTGGTAGGGCGGGTGGGCGAGACCCAGTACTTC.

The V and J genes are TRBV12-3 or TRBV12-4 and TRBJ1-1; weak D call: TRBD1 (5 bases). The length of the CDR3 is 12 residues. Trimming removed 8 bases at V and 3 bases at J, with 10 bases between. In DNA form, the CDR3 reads TGTGCCAGCGCAGGGCACTACACTGAAGCTTTCTTT. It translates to CASAGHYTEAFF.

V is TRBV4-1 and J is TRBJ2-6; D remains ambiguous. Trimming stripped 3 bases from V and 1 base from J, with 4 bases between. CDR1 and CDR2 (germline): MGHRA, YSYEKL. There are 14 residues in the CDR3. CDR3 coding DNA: TGCGCCAGCAGCCAGGTTTCTGGGGCCAACGTCCTGACTTTC. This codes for CASSQVSGANVLTF.

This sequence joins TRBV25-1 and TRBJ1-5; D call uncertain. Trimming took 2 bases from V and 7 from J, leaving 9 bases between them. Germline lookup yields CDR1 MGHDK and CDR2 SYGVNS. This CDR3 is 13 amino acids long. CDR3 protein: CASSELVCQPQHF. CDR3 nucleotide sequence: TGTGCCAGCAGTGAACTAGTGTGCCAGCCCCAGCATTTT. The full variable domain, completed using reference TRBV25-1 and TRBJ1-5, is EADIYQTPRYLVIGTGKKITLECSQTMGHDKMYWYQQDPGMELHLIHYSYGVNSTEKGDLSSESTVSRIRTEHFPLTLESARPSHTSQYLCASSELVCQPQHFGDGTRLSIL.

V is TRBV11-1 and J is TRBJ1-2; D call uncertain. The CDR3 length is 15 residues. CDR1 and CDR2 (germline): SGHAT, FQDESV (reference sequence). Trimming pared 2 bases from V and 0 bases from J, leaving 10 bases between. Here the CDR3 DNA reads TGTGCCAGCAGCTTATATGGCAGCTCTAACTATGGCTACACCTTC. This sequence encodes CASSLYGSSNYGYTF.

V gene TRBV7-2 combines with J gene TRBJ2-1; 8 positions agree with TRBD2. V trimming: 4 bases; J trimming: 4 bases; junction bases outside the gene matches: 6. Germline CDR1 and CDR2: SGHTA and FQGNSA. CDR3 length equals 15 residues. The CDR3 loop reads CASSSLGLGYNEQFF. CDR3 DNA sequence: TGTGCCAGCAGCTCCTTGGGACTAGGATACAATGAGCAGTTCTTC.

CDR3 in amino acids: CASSQGNTEAFF. CDR3 DNA: TGTGCCAGCTCACAAGGGAACACTGAAGCTTTCTTT. The chain employs TRBV18 and TRBJ1-1; D gene ambiguous. The germline CDR1 and CDR2 sequences are KGHSH and LQKENI. V gave up 4 bases and J gave up 1 base, with 4 bases separating them. This CDR3 is 12 amino acids long.

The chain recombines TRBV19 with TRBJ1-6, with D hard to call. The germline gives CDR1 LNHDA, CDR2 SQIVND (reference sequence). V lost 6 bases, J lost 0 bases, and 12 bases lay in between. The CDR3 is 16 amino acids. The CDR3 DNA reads TGTGCCAGTAGAGACGCGGGGAGCTCCTATAATTCACCCCTCCACTTT. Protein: CASRDAGSSYNSPLHF.

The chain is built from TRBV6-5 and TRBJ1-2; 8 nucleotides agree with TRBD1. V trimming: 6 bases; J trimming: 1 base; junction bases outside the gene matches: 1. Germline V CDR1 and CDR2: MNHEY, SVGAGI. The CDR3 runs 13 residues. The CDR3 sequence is CASRDRGNYGYTF. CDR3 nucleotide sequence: TGTGCCAGCAGAGACAGGGGTAACTATGGCTACACCTTC.

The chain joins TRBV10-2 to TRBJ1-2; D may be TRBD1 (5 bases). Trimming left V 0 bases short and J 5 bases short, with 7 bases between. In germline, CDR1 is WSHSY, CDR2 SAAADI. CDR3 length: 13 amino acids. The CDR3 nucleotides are TGCGCCAGCAGTGAGTCACAGGCTTATGGCTACACCTTC. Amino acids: CASSESQAYGYTF.

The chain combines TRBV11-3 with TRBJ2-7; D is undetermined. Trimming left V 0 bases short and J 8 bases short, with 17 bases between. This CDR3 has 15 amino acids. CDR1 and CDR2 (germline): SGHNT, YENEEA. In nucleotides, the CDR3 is TGTGCCAGCAGCTTAGATGGCAGAATGCTCGACAAGCAGTACTTC. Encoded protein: CASSLDGRMLDKQYF. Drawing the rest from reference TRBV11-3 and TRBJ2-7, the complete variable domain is EAGVVQSPRYKIIEKKQPVAFWCNPISGHNTLYWYLQNLGQGPELLIRYENEEAVDDSQLPKDRFSAERLKGVDSTLKIQPAELGDSAVYLCASSLDGRMLDKQYFGPGTRLTVT.

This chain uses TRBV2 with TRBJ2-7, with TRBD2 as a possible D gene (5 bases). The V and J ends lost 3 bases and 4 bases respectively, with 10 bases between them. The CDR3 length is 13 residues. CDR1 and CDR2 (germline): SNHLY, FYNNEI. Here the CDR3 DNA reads TGTGCCAGCAGTGATATTGGAGGTTACGAGCAGTACTTC. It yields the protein CASSDIGGYEQYF.

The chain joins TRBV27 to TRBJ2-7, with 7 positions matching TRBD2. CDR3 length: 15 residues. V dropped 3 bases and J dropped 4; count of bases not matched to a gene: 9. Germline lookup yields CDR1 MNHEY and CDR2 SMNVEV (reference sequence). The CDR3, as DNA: TGTGCCAGCAGTTTTAACGGGAGGCTCGTTTACGAGCAGTACTTC. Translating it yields CASSFNGRLVYEQYF.

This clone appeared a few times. CDR3 loop: CASSYQPCYEQYV. The CDR3 coding sequence is TGTGCCAGCAGTTATCAACCTTGCTACGAGCAGTACGTC. The J gene is TRBJ2-7, the V gene TRBV6-7; no reliable D call. TRBV6-7 is marked as an open reading frame, function uncertain. The length of the CDR3 is 13 residues. V shed 3 bases and J shed 3 bases, with 9 bases lying between them.

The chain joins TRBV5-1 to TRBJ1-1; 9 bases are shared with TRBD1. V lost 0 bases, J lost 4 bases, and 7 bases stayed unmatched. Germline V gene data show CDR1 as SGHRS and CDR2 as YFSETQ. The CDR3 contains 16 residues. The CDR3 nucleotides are TGCGCCAGCAGCTTGGCTGGGACAGGGTCGATCACTGAAGCTTTCTTT. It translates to CASSLAGTGSITEAFF. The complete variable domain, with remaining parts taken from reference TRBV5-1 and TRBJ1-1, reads KAGVTQTPRYLIKTRGQQVTLSCSPISGHRSVSWYQQTPGQGLQFLFEYFSETQRNKGNFPGRFSGRQFSNSRSEMNVSTLELGDSALYLCASSLAGTGSITEAFFGQGTRLTVV.

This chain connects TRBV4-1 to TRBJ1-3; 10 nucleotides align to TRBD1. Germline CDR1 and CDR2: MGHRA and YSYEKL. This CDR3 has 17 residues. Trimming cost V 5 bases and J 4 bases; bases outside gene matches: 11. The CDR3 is CASSILPTGGSGNTIYF. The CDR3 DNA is TGCGCCAGCAGCATTCTACCGACAGGGGGCTCAGGAAACACCATATATTTT.

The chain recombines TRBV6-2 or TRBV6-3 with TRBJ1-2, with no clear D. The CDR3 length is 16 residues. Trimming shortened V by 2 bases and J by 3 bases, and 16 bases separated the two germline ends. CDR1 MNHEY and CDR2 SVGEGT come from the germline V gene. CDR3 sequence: CASSYAPRTGDYGYTF. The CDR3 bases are TGTGCCAGCAGTTACGCCCCTAGGACCGGGGACTATGGCTACACCTTC.

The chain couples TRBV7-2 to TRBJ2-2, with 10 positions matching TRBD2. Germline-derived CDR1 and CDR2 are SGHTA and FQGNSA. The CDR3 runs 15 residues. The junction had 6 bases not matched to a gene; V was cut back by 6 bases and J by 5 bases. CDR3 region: CASSASGRGTGELFF. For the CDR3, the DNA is TGTGCCAGCAGTGCTAGCGGGAGAGGGACCGGGGAGCTGTTTTTT.